In its sample, the clone carrying this TCR beta chain was seen many times. Its antigen is currently unknown. The time point here: newly diagnosed GD, antithyroid drugs for less than 3 months. The authors made the TCR library using RNA they extracted from PBMCs. Patients came from an endocrinology department in Xi'an, China. The data are from a study of regulatory T cells in long-lasting Graves disease. Study observations and caveats: Analysis covered peripheral blood alone, not thyroid tissue. Patients with persistent Graves' had lower TCR diversity than newly diagnosed patients.

For TCR beta, libraries came from iRepertoire HTBI primers and Arm-PCR of CDR3 regions. TCRdb re-called the multiplex PCR reads with MiXCR, one entry per CDR3 protein. The sample carries over 200,000 distinct CDR3 sequences, around 17% recorded once. This CDR3 region has 15 residues. Trimming stripped 4 bases from V and 0 bases from J, with 13 bases between. The germline CDR1 and CDR2 sequences are WSHSY and SAAADI. The input for sequencing was peripheral blood mononuclear cells (PBMCs), taken at new diagnosis, from a patient treated with antithyroid drugs. The sequence was obtained from a female donor with Graves disease. The V and J genes are TRBV10-2 and TRBJ2-7; D remains unclear. CDR3 residues: CASSGGGMSSYEQYF. The CDR3 bases are TGCGCCAGCAGTGGAGGTGGGATGTCCTCCTACGAGCAGTACTTC.